The 29 T cell receptor beta chains below come from one sample, sequenced in a study of T-cell reconstitution after alpha-beta-depleted transplantation in children. During its preparation, the TCRbeta library received unique molecular identifiers. TCRdb recomputed calls from the PCR reads with MiXCR, one row per CDR3 protein. Among roughly 89,000 distinct CDR3 sequences listed, approximately 12% were seen once. This specimen was PBMCs from the stem cell graft donor, taken from the stem cell graft. These receptors were taken from a human donor who donated a stem cell graft to a child with inherited bone marrow failure.

This clonotype was counted at least ten times. The V and J genes are TRBV19 and TRBJ1-1, with D uncertain. The germline V gene has CDR1 LNHDA and CDR2 SQIVND (reference sequence). V shed 1 base and J shed 1 base, with 4 bases lying between them. The length of the CDR3 is 13 residues. The CDR3 DNA reads as TGTGCCAGTAGTATAGGGCAGAACACTGAAGCTTTCTTT. It codes for CASSIGQNTEAFF.

For the CDR3, the DNA is TGTGCCAGCAGCCCCAGACTAATCTCCGGGGAGCTGTTTTTT. It translates to CASSPRLISGELFF. The chain carries TRBV11-2 and TRBJ2-2, with D possibly TRBD2 on 5 matching bases. The germline V gene encodes CDR1 SGHAT and CDR2 FQNNGV. This CDR3 is 14 amino acids long. V was trimmed by 5 bases and J by 6 bases, leaving 13 bases between them.

This clonotype was detected ten times or more. The chain has TRBV28 and TRBJ2-7; D possibly uses TRBD1 or TRBD2 (6 bases each). The CDR3 has 15 amino acids. V lost 2 bases to trimming and J lost 4 bases, with 15 bases between them. Germline V gene data show CDR1 as MDHEN and CDR2 as SYDVKM. The CDR3 bases are TGTGCCAGCAGTTTAAGGGGGGTAAGGAGGTACGAGCAGTACTTC. It is translated as CASSLRGVRRYEQYF.

This clonotype came up many times. The chain recombines TRBV5-1 with TRBJ2-2; D is possibly TRBD2 (5 bases). The CDR3 has 14 residues. Looked up from germline, CDR1 is SGHRS and CDR2 is YFSETQ. The germline V and J ends were trimmed by 4 bases and 1 base, with 8 bases remaining between them. The CDR3 loop reads CASSPAGNTGELFF. In nucleotides, the CDR3 is TGCGCCAGCAGCCCGGCGGGGAACACCGGGGAGCTGTTTTTT.

Ten or more counts support this clonotype. This rearrangement joins TRBV4-3 to TRBJ2-2; D is undetermined. The V and J ends lost 0 bases and 1 base respectively, with 6 bases between them. The germline V gene has CDR1 LGHNA and CDR2 YSLEER. This CDR3 region has 15 residues. In nucleotides, the CDR3 is TGCGCCAGCAGCCAAGAACAATGGAACACCGGGGAGCTGTTTTTT. Its translation: CASSQEQWNTGELFF.

This clonotype was detected many times. V is TRBV15 and J is TRBJ2-1; 7 bases are a match to TRBD2. This CDR3 region has 13 residues. V shed 3 bases, J shed 9 bases, and the junction held 5 bases outside the gene matches. Germline V gene sequence: CDR1 LNHNV, CDR2 YYDKDF (reference sequence). Here the CDR3 reads CATSRGGRSEQFF. The CDR3 bases are TGTGCCACCAGCAGGGGAGGGCGGAGTGAGCAGTTCTTC. The entire variable domain, with the rest obtained from reference TRBV15 and TRBJ2-1, is as follows: DAMVIQNPRYQVTQFGKPVTLSCSQTLNHNVMYWYQQKSSQAPKLLFHYYDKDFNNEADTPDNFQSRRPNTSFCFLDIRSPGLGDTAMYLCATSRGGRSEQFFGPGTRLTVL.

This clonotype was recorded many times. This chain uses TRBV7-2 with TRBJ2-1, with D uncertain. The CDR3 extends over 16 amino acids. Germline loops: CDR1 SGHTA, CDR2 FQGNSA. The germline V and J ends were trimmed by 4 bases and 3 bases, with 16 bases remaining between them. As DNA, the CDR3 is TGTGCCAGCAGCTCCGTTAAATCATCTTACTACAATGAGCAGTTCTTC. This encodes CASSSVKSSYYNEQFF.

This clonotype was detected many times. V and J are TRBV12-3 or TRBV12-4 and TRBJ1-2; 9 bases agree with TRBD1. This CDR3 is 14 amino acids long. The J segment lost 6 bases and the V segment lost 3 bases, leaving 5 bases of the junction unmatched. The CDR3 here is CASSFWDRADGYTF. CDR3 sequence (DNA): TGTGCCAGCAGTTTCTGGGACAGGGCCGATGGCTACACCTTC.

This clonotype was seen only a few times. V is TRBV5-1 and J is TRBJ2-3; TRBD2 might be the D (6 bases). Trimming removed 2 bases from V and 1 base from J, with 14 bases in between. This CDR3 has 16 residues. Germline V lookup: CDR1 SGHRS, CDR2 YFSETQ. The CDR3 DNA is TGCGCCAGCAGCTTTAGTAGCGGAAGGGGCACAGATACGCAGTATTTT. Translation: CASSFSSGRGTDTQYF.

Many counts were recorded for this clonotype. The chain is built from TRBV7-3 and TRBJ2-1; unclear D gene. The CDR3 has 15 residues. Trimming left V 3 bases short and J 2 bases short, with 11 bases between. Germline lookup yields CDR1 SGHTA and CDR2 FQGTGA. The CDR3, as DNA: TGTGCCAGCAGCTTGGCGATCGTGCCCTACAATGAGCAGTTCTTC. Its translation is CASSLAIVPYNEQFF.

This clonotype was counted many times. The chain employs TRBV27 and TRBJ2-7; possible D gene TRBD2, 6 bases. The CDR3 is 14 amino acids. Between the trimmed V and J ends, which lost 2 bases and 3 bases, there was a span of 11 bases. The V gene's germline CDR1 is MNHEY and CDR2 SMNVEV (reference sequence). CDR3 coding DNA: TGTGCCAGCAGTTTAGCTGGGGAGGTCTACGAGCAGTACTTC. It specifies CASSLAGEVYEQYF.

In DNA form, the CDR3 reads TGTGCCAGCTCACCAACTCTAGCGAGCATCACAGATACGCAGTATTTT. This codes for CASSPTLASITDTQYF. This chain connects TRBV18 to TRBJ2-3; possibly TRBD2 for D (6 bases). CDR3 length: 16 amino acids. Germline V gives CDR1 KGHSH, CDR2 LQKENI. V was clipped by 2 bases and J by 2 bases, with 14 bases between them.

This clonotype was picked up many times. The chain has TRBV20-1 and TRBJ1-2; 9 nucleotides line up with TRBD1. The V and J ends lost 1 base and 4 bases, in that order; junction bases with no gene match: 13. The CDR3 runs 17 residues. Looked up from germline, CDR1 is DFQATT and CDR2 is SNEGSKA (reference sequence). The CDR3 region is CSARGYTKQGAGYGYTF. Here the CDR3 DNA reads TGCAGTGCTAGAGGTTATACTAAACAGGGGGCCGGCTATGGCTACACCTTC.

The genes are TRBV28 and TRBJ2-3; D ambiguous. The CDR3 totals 12 residues. From germline, CDR1 is MDHEN and CDR2 SYDVKM. V dropped 4 bases and J dropped 2 bases, with 4 bases sitting between them. The CDR3 loop reads CASSYDTDTQYF. The CDR3 DNA follows: TGTGCCAGCAGTTACGACACAGATACGCAGTATTTT.

This chain links TRBV6-2 or TRBV6-3 with TRBJ1-1; no definite D call. Per the germline V gene, CDR1 is MNHEY and CDR2 is SVGEGT. With 8 bases removed from V and 5 bases from J, the gap between germline ends came to 9 bases. CDR3 length: 11 amino acids. CDR3 nucleotide sequence: TGTGCCAGCGGACCGGGAACTGAAGCTTTCTTT. Residues: CASGPGTEAFF.

This clonotype was seen repeatedly, ten times or more. The chain employs TRBV7-2 and TRBJ1-4; no definite D call. Trimming pared 1 base from V and 2 bases from J, leaving 8 bases between. In germline, CDR1 is SGHTA, CDR2 FQGNSA. There are 15 residues in the CDR3. The DNA of the CDR3 is TGTGCCAGCAGCTTAGGAGTTGGTACTAATGAAAAACTGTTTTTT. Translating gives CASSLGVGTNEKLFF.

This clonotype showed up many times. The V and J genes are TRBV3-1 and TRBJ2-7; 8 nucleotides agree with TRBD2. CDR1 and CDR2 (germline): LGHDT, YNNKEL (reference sequence). J was trimmed by 4 bases and V by 9 bases; bases with no gene match: 5. This CDR3 is built from 12 residues. CDR3 sequence (DNA): TGTGCCAGTGGGACTAGAATGTACGAGCAGTACTTC. The encoded protein is CASGTRMYEQYF.

This clonotype was counted ten times or more. The gene calls are TRBV19 and TRBJ2-7; possible D gene TRBD1, 5 bases. The V end lost 8 bases, the J end lost 0 bases, and 14 bases lay between the germline ends. The germline CDR1 and CDR2 sequences are LNHDA and SQIVND (reference sequence). The length of the CDR3 is 14 residues. CDR3 sequence reads: CASSWQGSSYEQYF. The CDR3 DNA follows: TGTGCCAGTTCGTGGCAGGGTTCCTCCTACGAGCAGTACTTC.

Many counts were recorded for this clonotype. The chain has TRBV11-2 and TRBJ1-1, with 8 bases lining up with TRBD1. From germline, CDR1 is SGHAT and CDR2 FQNNGV. This CDR3 has 16 residues. J lost 1 base, V lost 4 bases, and 8 bases had no gene match. The CDR3 coding sequence is TGTGCCAGCAGCTCCCGGGACAGGTTTACGAACACTGAAGCTTTCTTT. It specifies CASSSRDRFTNTEAFF.

Notes on this clonotype: Being one base from a much bigger clone, this may be a read error. The gene calls are TRBV20-1 and TRBJ2-2; TRBD2 agrees at 9 bases. CDR1 DFQATT and CDR2 SNEGSKA come from the germline V gene (reference sequence). The length of the CDR3 is 17 residues. The DNA of the CDR3 is TGCTGTGCTAGAGCTGGACTAGCGAGAGCGAACACCGGGGAGCTGTTTTTT. Protein sequence: CCARAGLARANTGELFF.

This clonotype was counted at least ten times. The V call is TRBV18, the J call TRBJ2-1; D ambiguous. Germline CDR1 is KGHSH and CDR2 is LQKENI. V was clipped by 0 bases and J by 5 bases, with 17 bases between them. This CDR3 has 17 residues. The chain's CDR3 is CASSPPIDTLVNNEQFF. The CDR3 DNA sequence: TGTGCCAGCTCACCACCTATTGACACATTGGTGAACAATGAGCAGTTCTTC. Full variable domain (outside the CDR3, taken from reference TRBV18 and TRBJ2-1): NAGVMQNPRHLVRRRGQEARLRCSPMKGHSHVYWYRQLPEEGLKFMVYLQKENIIDESGMPKERFSAEFPKEGPSILRIQQVVRGDSAAYFCASSPPIDTLVNNEQFFGPGTRLTVL.

This clonotype was seen at least ten times. The J gene is TRBJ1-3, the V gene TRBV5-1; D not certain. V gave up 3 bases and J gave up 3 bases, with 7 bases separating them. CDR1 is SGHRS, CDR2 YFSETQ, per germline. This CDR3 comprises 13 residues. DNA of the CDR3: TGCGCCAGCAGCTCGGACGGTGGAAACACCATATATTTT. This translates into CASSSDGGNTIYF.

This clonotype was observed many times. The rearrangement uses TRBV5-6 and TRBJ2-3; D is undetermined. The CDR3 covers 15 residues. The germline V gene has CDR1 SGHDT and CDR2 YYEEEE. Deletions cut 0 bases from V and 3 bases from J, with 11 bases between. The CDR3 loop reads CASSLVVRPTDTQYF. CDR3 sequence (DNA): TGTGCCAGCAGCTTGGTAGTGCGGCCTACAGATACGCAGTATTTT.

This clonotype was counted many times. The chain recombines TRBV20-1 with TRBJ2-5; 8 nucleotides line up with TRBD1. Germline CDR1 DFQATT, CDR2 SNEGSKA (reference sequence). Trimming cost V 7 bases and J 3 bases; bases outside gene matches: 16. The CDR3 is 16 residues long. This CDR3 reads CSGAPSRGRREETQYF. The CDR3 DNA follows: TGCAGTGGCGCACCTTCCAGGGGGCGCAGGGAAGAGACCCAGTACTTC.

This clonotype was counted at least ten times. The rearrangement uses TRBV28 and TRBJ2-2; possible D gene TRBD2, 6 bases. The CDR3 has 15 amino acids. Per the germline V gene, CDR1 is MDHEN and CDR2 is SYDVKM. The germline V and J ends were trimmed by 6 bases and 7 bases, with 18 bases remaining between them. CDR3: CASSPWTGGVGELFF. For the CDR3, the DNA is TGTGCCAGCAGCCCTTGGACTGGAGGGGTCGGGGAGCTGTTTTTT.

This clonotype occurred many times. The chain is built from TRBV18 and TRBJ2-7; D may be TRBD1 (5 bases). The CDR3 loop spans 16 amino acids. Trimming stripped 3 bases from V and 0 bases from J, with 15 bases between. Germline assignment: CDR1 KGHSH and CDR2 LQKENI. CDR3 sequence: CASSPPAGRYSYEQYF. As DNA, the CDR3 is TGTGCCAGCTCACCCCCGGCAGGGCGCTACTCCTACGAGCAGTACTTC.

The table lists this clonotype with many counts. CDR3 coding DNA: TGTGCCAGCAGTTCGGCCGGGACTAGCGGGGGGGGCAGTGAGCAGTTCTTC. Translated: CASSSAGTSGGGSEQFF. This chain links TRBV12-3 or TRBV12-4 with TRBJ2-1, with TRBD2 matching 16 bases. V gave up 4 bases and J gave up 9 bases; unmatched junction bases: 9. This CDR3 contains 17 residues.

Many counts were recorded for this clonotype. The J gene is TRBJ1-1, the V gene TRBV11-2; D gene ambiguous. CDR1 and CDR2 (germline): SGHAT, FQNNGV. The CDR3 totals 13 residues. Trimming stripped 7 bases from V and 1 base from J, with 10 bases between. CDR3 loop: CASTLLRNTEAFF. In DNA form, the CDR3 reads TGTGCCAGCACCCTCCTTCGGAACACTGAAGCTTTCTTT.

There are many counts of this clonotype. DNA for the CDR3: TGTGCCAGCAGTTCCCGGACAGGGGGCGACGCTTTCTTT. It yields the protein CASSSRTGGDAFF. The chain joins TRBV27 to TRBJ1-1; 11 nucleotides match TRBD1. Germline V lookup: CDR1 MNHEY, CDR2 SMNVEV (reference sequence). The CDR3 totals 13 residues. The V segment lost 4 bases and the J segment 11 bases; nucleotides outside the gene matches: 6.